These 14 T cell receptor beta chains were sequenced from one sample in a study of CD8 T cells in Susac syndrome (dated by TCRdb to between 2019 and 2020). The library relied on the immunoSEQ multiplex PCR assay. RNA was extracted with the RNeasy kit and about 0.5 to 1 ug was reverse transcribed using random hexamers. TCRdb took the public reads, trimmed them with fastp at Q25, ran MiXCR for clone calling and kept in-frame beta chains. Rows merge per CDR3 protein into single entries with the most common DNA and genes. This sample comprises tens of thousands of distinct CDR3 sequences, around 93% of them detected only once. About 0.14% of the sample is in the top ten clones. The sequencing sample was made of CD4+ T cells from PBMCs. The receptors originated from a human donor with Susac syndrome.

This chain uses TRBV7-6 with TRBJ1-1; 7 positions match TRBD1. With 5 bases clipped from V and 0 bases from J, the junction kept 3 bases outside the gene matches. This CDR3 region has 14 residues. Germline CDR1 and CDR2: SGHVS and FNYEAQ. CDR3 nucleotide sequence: TGTGCCAGCAGCCGGGACAGCTTGAACACTGAAGCTTTCTTT. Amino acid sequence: CASSRDSLNTEAFF.

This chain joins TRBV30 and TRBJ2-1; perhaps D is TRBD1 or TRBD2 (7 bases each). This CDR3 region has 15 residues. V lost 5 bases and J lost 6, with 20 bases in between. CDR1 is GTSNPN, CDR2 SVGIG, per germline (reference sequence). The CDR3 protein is CAWGRGPGRVNEQFF. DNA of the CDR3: TGTGCCTGGGGGAGGGGGCCCGGTCGAGTCAATGAGCAGTTCTTC.

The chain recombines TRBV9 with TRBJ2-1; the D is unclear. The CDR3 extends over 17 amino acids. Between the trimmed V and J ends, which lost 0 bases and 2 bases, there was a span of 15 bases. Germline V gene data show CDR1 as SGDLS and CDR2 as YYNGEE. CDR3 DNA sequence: TGTGCCAGCAGCGTAGGTATTAGCTTGGAAACCTACAATGAGCAGTTCTTC. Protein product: CASSVGISLETYNEQFF.

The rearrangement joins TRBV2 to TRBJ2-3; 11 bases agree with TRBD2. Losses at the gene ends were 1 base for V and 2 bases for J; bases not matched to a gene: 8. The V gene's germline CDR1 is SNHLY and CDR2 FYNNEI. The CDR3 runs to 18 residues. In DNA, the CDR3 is TGTGCCAGCAGTGAAGTTGTGGGACTAGCGGCCCTCACAGATACGCAGTATTTT. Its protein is CASSEVVGLAALTDTQYF.

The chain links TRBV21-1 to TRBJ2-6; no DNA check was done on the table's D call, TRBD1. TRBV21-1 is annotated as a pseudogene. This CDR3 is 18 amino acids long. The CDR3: CASSKGRGKISGANVLTF. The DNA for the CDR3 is TGTGCCAGCAGCAAAGGCAGGGGTAAAATCTCTGGGGCCAACGTCCTGACTTTC.

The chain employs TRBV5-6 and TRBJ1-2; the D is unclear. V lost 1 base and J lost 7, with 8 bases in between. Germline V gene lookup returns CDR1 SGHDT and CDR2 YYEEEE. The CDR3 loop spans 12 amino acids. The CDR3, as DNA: TGTGCCAGCAGCTTGCGGGTCGGTGGCTACACCTTC. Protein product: CASSLRVGGYTF.

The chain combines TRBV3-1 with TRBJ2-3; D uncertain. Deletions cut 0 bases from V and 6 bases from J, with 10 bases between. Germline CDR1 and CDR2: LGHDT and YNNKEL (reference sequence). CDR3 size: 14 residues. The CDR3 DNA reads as TGTGCCAGCAGCCAAGATCTTCTTTGGGATACGCAGTATTTT. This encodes CASSQDLLWDTQYF.

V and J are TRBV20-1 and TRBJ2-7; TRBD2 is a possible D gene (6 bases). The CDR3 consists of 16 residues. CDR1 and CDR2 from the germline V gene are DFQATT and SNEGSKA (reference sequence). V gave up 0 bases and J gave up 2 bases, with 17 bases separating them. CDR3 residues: CSARDLWGTSTYEQYF. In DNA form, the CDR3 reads TGCAGTGCTAGAGATCTCTGGGGGACTTCCACCTACGAGCAGTACTTC.

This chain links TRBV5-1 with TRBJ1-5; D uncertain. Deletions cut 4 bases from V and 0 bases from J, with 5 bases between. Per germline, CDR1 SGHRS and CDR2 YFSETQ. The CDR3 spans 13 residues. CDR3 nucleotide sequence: TGCGCCAGCAGCGATACTAGCAATCAGCCCCAGCATTTT. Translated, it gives CASSDTSNQPQHF.

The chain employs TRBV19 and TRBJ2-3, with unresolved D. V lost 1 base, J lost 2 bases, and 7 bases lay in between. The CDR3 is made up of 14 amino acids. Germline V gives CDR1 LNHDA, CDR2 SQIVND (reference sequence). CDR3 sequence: CASSIGDHTDTQYF. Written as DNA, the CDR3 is TGTGCCAGTAGTATAGGAGACCACACAGATACGCAGTATTTT.

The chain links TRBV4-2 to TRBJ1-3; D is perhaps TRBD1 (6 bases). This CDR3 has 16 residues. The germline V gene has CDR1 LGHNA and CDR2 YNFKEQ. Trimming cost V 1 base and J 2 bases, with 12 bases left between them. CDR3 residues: CASSQVQGLAGNTIYF. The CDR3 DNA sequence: TGTGCCAGCAGCCAAGTACAGGGACTAGCTGGAAACACCATATATTTT.

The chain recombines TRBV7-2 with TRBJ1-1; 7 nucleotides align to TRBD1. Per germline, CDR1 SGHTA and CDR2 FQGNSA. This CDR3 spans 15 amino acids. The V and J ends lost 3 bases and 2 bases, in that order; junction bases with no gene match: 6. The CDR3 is CASSFAGQLNTEAFF. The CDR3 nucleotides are TGTGCCAGCAGCTTCGCGGGACAGTTAAACACTGAAGCTTTCTTT.

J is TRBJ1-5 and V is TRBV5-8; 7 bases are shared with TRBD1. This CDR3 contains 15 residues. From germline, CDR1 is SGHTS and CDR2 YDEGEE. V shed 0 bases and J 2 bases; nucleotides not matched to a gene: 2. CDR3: CASSLGTGGNQPQHF. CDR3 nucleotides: TGTGCCAGCAGCTTGGGCACAGGGGGCAATCAGCCCCAGCATTTT. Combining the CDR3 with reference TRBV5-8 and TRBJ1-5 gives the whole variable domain EAGVTQSPTHLIKTRGQQATLRCSPISGHTSVYWYQQALGLGLQFLLWYDEGEERNRGNFPPRFSGRQFPNYSSELNVNALELEDSALYLCASSLGTGGNQPQHFGDGTRLSIL.

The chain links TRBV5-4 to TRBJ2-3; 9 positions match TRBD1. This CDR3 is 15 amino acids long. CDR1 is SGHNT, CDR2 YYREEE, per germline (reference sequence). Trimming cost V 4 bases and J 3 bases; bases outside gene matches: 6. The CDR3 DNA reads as TGTGCCAGCAGCCACATCGACAGGGGGACAGATACGCAGTATTTT. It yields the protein CASSHIDRGTDTQYF.